This TCR beta chain was retrieved from a study of esophageal squamous cell carcinoma under preoperative chemotherapy. In the study overall: TCR repertoires were profiled from both peripheral blood T cells and tumor-infiltrating lymphocytes.

CDR1 and CDR2 (germline): MNHNS, SASEGT. V lost 6 bases, J lost 5 bases, and 18 bases lay in between. The length of the CDR3 is 15 residues. The time point is: after preoperative PTX-NDP chemotherapy. TCRdb ran MiXCR on the PCR reads and lists one entry per CDR3 protein. This table holds around 9,700 distinct CDR3 sequences, 63% found once. This specimen was acquired from a patient given preoperative chemotherapy. The gene calls are TRBV6-1 and TRBJ2-3, with D perhaps TRBD2 (5 bases). The clonotype was recovered from a human donor with esophageal squamous cell carcinoma. The donor label of this sample is uncertain. Here the CDR3 reads CASSRRAESLDTQYF. The CDR3 coding sequence is TGTGCCAGCAGCAGGCGAGCGGAATCTTTAGATACGCAGTATTTT.